This TCR beta chain was sequenced in a study of beta chain features in type 1 diabetes. Study findings and constraints: Across all four CD4+ subsets, people with type 1 diabetes showed modestly shorter TCRB CDR3s. The naive, central memory and Treg TCRB repertoires looked more alike in patients than they did in healthy donors.

With respect to this clone: Its target is unknown.

Sequenced material consisted of expressed TCRB transcripts (all of the isolated RNA was reverse transcribed). TCRdb's table, derived via immunoSEQ multiplex PCR, lists solely in-frame clones and lacks some. Among 150,000 to 200,000 clones listed, roughly 60% were seen once. Germline loops: CDR1 GTSNPN, CDR2 SVGIG (reference sequence). Trimming cost V 8 bases and J 4 bases; bases outside gene matches: 13. The CDR3 totals 14 residues. A heparinised blood draw that averaged about 110 mL was obtained once from each donor. The sequence derives from a man aged 30-40 years with type 1 diabetes. The chain employs TRBV30 and TRBJ1-2; TRBD1 matches at 7 bases. Sequencing was done on a sample of naive CD4+ T cells from blood. In DNA form, the CDR3 reads TGTGCCCGTGATCGGGACAGCGTCCTCTATGGCTACACCTTC. Translation gives CARDRDSVLYGYTF.